This passage covers 22 T cell receptor beta chains from one sample sequenced in a study of blood T cells in healthy people across ages. With a J-beta primer mix and a sample-barcoded 5' primer, a second PCR ran 7 to 11 cycles. TCRdb independently ran MiXCR on the 5' RACE reads; one entry per CDR3 protein. The sample contains 1 million to 1.2 million distinct CDR3 sequences, less than 45% of which appear only once. Sequencing input: blood. Receptors were obtained from a man younger than 35 in good health.

This chain uses TRBV7-8 with TRBJ1-4, with no clear D. There are 14 residues in the CDR3. Trimming shortened V by 4 bases and J by 5 bases, and 11 bases separated the two germline ends. Per the germline V gene, CDR1 is SGHVS and CDR2 is FQNEAQ. In DNA, the CDR3 is TGTGCCAGCAGCTCAGAGGGAAGGAATGAAAAACTGTTTTTT. It is translated as CASSSEGRNEKLFF.

The CDR3 DNA reads TGTGCCAGCAGCTCCGGGACTAGTAGCAAGACCCAGTACTTC. Protein: CASSSGTSSKTQYF. The chain has TRBV7-9 and TRBJ2-5, with 8 nucleotides matching TRBD2. CDR3 length: 14 residues. Trimming took 4 bases from V and 6 from J; bases not matched to a gene: 7. Germline loops: CDR1 SEHNR, CDR2 FQNEAQ (reference sequence).

The V and J genes are TRBV30 and TRBJ2-7; unclear D gene. The CDR3 has 14 residues. Deletions cut 0 bases from V and 0 bases from J, with 9 bases between. The V gene's germline CDR1 is GTSNPN and CDR2 SVGIG (reference sequence). The CDR3 sequence: CAWSVLNPSYEQYF. In DNA, the CDR3 is TGTGCCTGGAGTGTACTTAACCCCTCCTACGAGCAGTACTTC.

The chain links TRBV11-1 to TRBJ2-1; D is unclear. CDR1 SGHAT and CDR2 FQDESV come from the germline V gene (reference sequence). The CDR3 has 13 amino acids. Trimming removed 1 base from V and 7 bases from J, with 8 bases in between. CDR3 DNA sequence: TGTGCCAGCAGCTTAGGACGTAAAAATGAGCAGTTCTTC. The encoded protein is CASSLGRKNEQFF.

V and J are TRBV11-1 and TRBJ2-1, with TRBD1 matching 7 bases. The J call may be in error: the DNA end matches TRBJ2-7 better. This CDR3 has 15 residues. Germline CDR1 is SGHAT and CDR2 is FQDESV (reference sequence). CDR3 DNA: TGTGCCAGCAGCTCGGACAGGAGCCCCTACAATGAGCAGTACTTC. It specifies CASSSDRSPYNEQYF.

The chain recombines TRBV4-1 with TRBJ1-1, with 8 bases that match TRBD1. CDR3 length: 15 amino acids. V was pared by 2 bases and J by 8 bases, with 10 bases of the junction left unmatched. The germline V gene has CDR1 MGHRA and CDR2 YSYEKL. The CDR3, as DNA: TGCGCCAGCAGCCAACCGGGAGCAGGGGGCGGCGAAGCTTTCTTT. Its protein is CASSQPGAGGGEAFF.

The J gene is TRBJ2-7, the V gene TRBV2, with 7 positions matching TRBD1. V was pared by 5 bases and J by 0 bases, with 7 bases of the junction left unmatched. Germline-derived CDR1 and CDR2 are SNHLY and FYNNEI. The CDR3 runs 15 residues. CDR3 DNA sequence: TGTGCCAGCAGTCTGGGACAGATAAGCTCCTACGAGCAGTACTTC. This translates into CASSLGQISSYEQYF.

Details on this clonotype: One end of the junction does not line up with germline, which may come from a read error. This chain links TRBV19 with TRBJ2-7; D is unclear. The CDR3 spans 14 residues. Per germline, CDR1 LNHDA and CDR2 SQIVND (reference sequence). The CDR3, as DNA: TGTGCCAATAGTATAACCGGGTTCTCCTACGAGCAGTACTTC. Protein sequence: CANSITGFSYEQYF.

This clonotype was counted only a few times. The rearrangement joins TRBV4-3 to TRBJ2-4; no clear D gene. Germline CDR1 and CDR2: LGHNA and YSLEER. Trimming removed 10 bases at V and 0 bases at J, with 22 bases between. This CDR3 is built from 17 residues. DNA of the CDR3: TGCGCCAACCTTCATATTGGACGGCTTAGAGCCAAAAACATTCAGTACTTC. Protein sequence: CANLHIGRLRAKNIQYF.

The CDR3 protein is CASSVDGYSNQPQHF. In DNA form, the CDR3 reads TGTGCCAGCAGCGTAGACGGCTATAGCAATCAGCCCCAGCATTTT. The chain joins TRBV9 to TRBJ1-5; D is unclear. Per the germline V gene, CDR1 is SGDLS and CDR2 is YYNGEE. V was clipped by 0 bases and J by 0 bases, with 7 bases between them. This CDR3 is 15 amino acids long.

This chain links TRBV20-1 with TRBJ2-3, with 10 bases identical to TRBD2. There are 17 residues in the CDR3. CDR1 is DFQATT, CDR2 SNEGSKA, per germline (reference sequence). With V trimmed by 6 bases and J by 2 bases, 14 bases remained unmatched. The CDR3 nucleotides read TGCAGTGCGGGCAGGCTAGCGGGGGCCCCCTCCACAGATACGCAGTATTTT. Protein sequence: CSAGRLAGAPSTDTQYF.

This chain joins TRBV7-2 and TRBJ1-3, with D unclear. V was shortened by 0 bases and J by 0 bases, with 9 bases between the two germline ends. Per germline, CDR1 SGHTA and CDR2 FQGNSA. This CDR3 spans 16 amino acids. CDR3 residues: CASSLAGQRSGNTIYF. The CDR3 DNA sequence: TGTGCCAGCAGCTTAGCAGGGCAACGCTCTGGAAACACCATATATTTT.

This clonotype was seen a few times. CDR3: CASSLALAGGRKYNEQYF. The CDR3 DNA follows: TGTGCCAGCAGCTTAGCCCTAGCGGGGGGTCGCAAGTACAATGAGCAGTACTTC. This chain connects TRBV11-2 to TRBJ2-1; TRBD2 matches 11 bases. The last part of the DNA fits TRBJ2-7 better; the J call may be wrong. This CDR3 spans 18 amino acids. Germline CDR1 and CDR2: SGHAT and FQNNGV.

The gene calls are TRBV12-3 or TRBV12-4 and TRBJ2-1; 9 positions agree with TRBD2. The DNA matches TRBJ2-7 better at its end, which makes the J call doubtful. This CDR3 contains 16 residues. CDR3 nucleotides: TGTGCCAGCAGCCCAATAGCGGGGGACACCTACAATGAGCAGTACTTC. Encoded protein: CASSPIAGDTYNEQYF.

About this clonotype: The junction departs from the called germline gene at one end, perhaps through a read error. This chain connects TRBV5-4 to TRBJ2-1, with D perhaps matching TRBD2 (6 bases). The germline CDR1 and CDR2 sequences are SGHNT and YYREEE (reference sequence). There are 22 residues in the CDR3. The CDR3, as DNA: TGTGTCAGCAGCTTGTTTGGTCTTTTAATTTGGAGGGGTAAGAGCTCCTACAATGAGCAGTTCTTC. Translation gives CVSSLFGLLIWRGKSSYNEQFF.

Turning to this clonotype: A much larger clone lies a single base off, so this may be a read error. The CDR3 here is CASSANSNQPQHF. DNA for the CDR3: TGTGCCAGCAGTGCAAATAGCAATCAGCCCCAGCATTTT. The V and J genes are TRBV12-3 or TRBV12-4 and TRBJ1-5, with D unresolved. The CDR3 loop spans 13 amino acids. V gave up 5 bases and J gave up 0 bases, with 5 bases separating them.

V usage is TRBV4-2 and J usage is TRBJ2-7; D is uncertain. This CDR3 contains 16 residues. Trimming removed 0 bases from V and 7 bases from J, with 19 bases in between. Germline CDR1 is LGHNA and CDR2 is YNFKEQ. The CDR3 region is CASSQESGGTYNEQYF. CDR3 bases: TGTGCCAGCAGCCAAGAGTCTGGCGGAACCTACAATGAGCAGTACTTC.

The chain is built from TRBV20-1 and TRBJ1-1; possible D gene TRBD1, 6 bases. The V gene lost 6 bases and the J gene lost 6 bases, with 17 bases spanning the gap. Germline assignment: CDR1 DFQATT and CDR2 SNEGSKA (reference sequence). The CDR3 has 13 residues. For the CDR3, the DNA is TGCAGTGCCCGCCGGGGGCTCGACGCTGAAGCTTTCTTT. It yields the protein CSARRGLDAEAFF.

A remark on this clonotype: A much larger clone differs by one base, so this may be a read error. The chain joins TRBV9 to TRBJ2-1, with D perhaps matching TRBD1 or TRBD2 (5 bases each). The CDR3 sequence is 15 residues long. CDR1 is SGDLS, CDR2 YYNGEE, per germline. CDR3 sequence: CASSVGGSSYDEQFF. As DNA, the CDR3 is TGTGCCAGCAGCGTAGGGGGGAGCTCCTACGATGAGCAGTTCTTC.

The chain employs TRBV6-1 and TRBJ1-4; weak D call: TRBD1 (6 bases). The CDR3 runs 18 residues. V was clipped by 4 bases and J by 7 bases, with 25 bases between them. Germline V CDR1 and CDR2: MNHNS, SASEGT. DNA for the CDR3: TGTGCCAGCAGTGGAATGGACAGCGCAACTATCTATGGTGAAAAACTGTTTTTT. Translating gives CASSGMDSATIYGEKLFF.

This chain joins TRBV20-1 and TRBJ2-1; 10 nucleotides match TRBD2. Germline V CDR1 and CDR2: DFQATT, SNEGSKA (reference sequence). The V and J ends lost 6 bases and 3 bases, in that order; junction bases with no gene match: 8. The CDR3 spans 15 residues. Written as DNA, the CDR3 is TGCAGTGCCCGCGGACTAGCGGATTACTACAATGAGCAGTTCTTC. Its protein product is CSARGLADYYNEQFF.

V and J are TRBV13 and TRBJ2-2; 8 bases are a match to TRBD2. The germline gives CDR1 PRHDT, CDR2 FYEKMQ (reference sequence). V was clipped by 2 bases and J by 5 bases; unmatched bases: 4. CDR3 size: 15 residues. The CDR3 region is CASSLTAGGTGELFF. The CDR3 DNA reads TGTGCCAGCAGCTTAACGGCGGGGGGAACCGGGGAGCTGTTTTTT.